The subject of this entry is one T cell receptor (beta chain). Its antigen is unidentified. V was trimmed by 4 bases and J by 3 bases, leaving 10 bases between them. This CDR3 is 14 amino acids long. Germline V lookup: CDR1 MNHEY, CDR2 SMNVEV (reference sequence). TCRdb independently ran MiXCR on the reads; one entry per CDR3 protein. The table has some 560,000 distinct CDR3 sequences, around two fifths seen once. The data originate from a study of T cell repertoires in cytomegalovirus infection. General study points: HLA-C-restricted TCR beta clonotypes specific for CMV led the ex vivo response.

The clonotype comes from a human donor in good health (CMV status not recorded). Some clones in this sample may be carry-over from other donors' samples. The material sequenced was cultured PBMCs, taken from culture after CMV antigen stimulation. This rearrangement joins TRBV27 to TRBJ1-5; a weak D match, TRBD1 (5 bases). The CDR3 DNA reads as TGTGCCAGCAGTTCGGGACTGCTCAATCAGCCCCAGCATTTT. Protein product: CASSSGLLNQPQHF.